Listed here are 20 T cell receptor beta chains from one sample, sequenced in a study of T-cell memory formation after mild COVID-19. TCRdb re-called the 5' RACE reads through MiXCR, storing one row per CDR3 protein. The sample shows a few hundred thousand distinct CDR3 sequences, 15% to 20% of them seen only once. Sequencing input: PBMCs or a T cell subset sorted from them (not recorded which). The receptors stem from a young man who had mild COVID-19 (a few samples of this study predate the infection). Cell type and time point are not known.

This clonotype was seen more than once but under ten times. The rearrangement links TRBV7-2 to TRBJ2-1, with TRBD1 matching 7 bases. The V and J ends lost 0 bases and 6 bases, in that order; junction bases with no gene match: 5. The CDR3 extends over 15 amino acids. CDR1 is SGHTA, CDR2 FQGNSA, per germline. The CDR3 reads CASSLAGGVGNEQFF. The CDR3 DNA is TGTGCCAGCAGCTTAGCAGGGGGCGTTGGCAATGAGCAGTTCTTC.

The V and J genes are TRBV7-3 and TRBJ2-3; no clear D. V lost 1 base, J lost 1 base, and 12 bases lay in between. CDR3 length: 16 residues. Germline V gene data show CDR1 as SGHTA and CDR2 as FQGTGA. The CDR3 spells CASSLSPSLGTDTQYF. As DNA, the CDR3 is TGTGCCAGCAGCTTAAGCCCCTCCCTCGGCACAGATACGCAGTATTTT.

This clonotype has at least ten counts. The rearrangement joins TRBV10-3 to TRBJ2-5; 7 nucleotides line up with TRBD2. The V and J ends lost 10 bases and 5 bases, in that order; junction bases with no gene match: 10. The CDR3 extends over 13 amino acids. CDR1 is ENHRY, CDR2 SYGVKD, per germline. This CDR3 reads CATTQAGGETQYF. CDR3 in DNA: TGTGCCACCACCCAGGCCGGGGGGGAGACCCAGTACTTC.

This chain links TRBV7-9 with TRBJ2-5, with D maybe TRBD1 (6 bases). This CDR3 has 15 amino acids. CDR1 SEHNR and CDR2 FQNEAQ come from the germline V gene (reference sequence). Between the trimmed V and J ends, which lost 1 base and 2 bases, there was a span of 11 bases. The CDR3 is CASSLVMDSQETQYF. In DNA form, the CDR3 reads TGTGCCAGCAGCTTAGTAATGGACAGTCAAGAGACCCAGTACTTC.

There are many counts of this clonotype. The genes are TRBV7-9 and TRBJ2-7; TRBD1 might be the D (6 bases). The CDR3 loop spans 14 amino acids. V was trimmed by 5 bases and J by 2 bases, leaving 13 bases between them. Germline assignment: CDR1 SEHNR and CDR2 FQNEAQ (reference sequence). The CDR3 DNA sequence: TGTGCCAGCAGCCTGGGGACACTGGCCTACGAGCAGTACTTC. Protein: CASSLGTLAYEQYF.

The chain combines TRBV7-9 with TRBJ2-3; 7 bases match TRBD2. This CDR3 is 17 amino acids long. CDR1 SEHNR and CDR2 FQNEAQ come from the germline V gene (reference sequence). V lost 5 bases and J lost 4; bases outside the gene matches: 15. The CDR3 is CASSRKLGLGAADTQYF. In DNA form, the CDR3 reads TGTGCCAGCAGCAGAAAACTCGGACTAGGGGCGGCAGATACGCAGTATTTT.

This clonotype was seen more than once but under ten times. The CDR3 loop is CSARDRGRAFF. In DNA, the CDR3 is TGCAGTGCTAGAGATAGGGGGAGGGCTTTCTTT. The rearrangement joins TRBV20-1 to TRBJ1-1; maybe TRBD1 (6 bases). Looked up from germline, CDR1 is DFQATT and CDR2 is SNEGSKA (reference sequence). V gave up 0 bases and J gave up 11 bases, with 10 bases separating them. The CDR3 extends over 11 amino acids.

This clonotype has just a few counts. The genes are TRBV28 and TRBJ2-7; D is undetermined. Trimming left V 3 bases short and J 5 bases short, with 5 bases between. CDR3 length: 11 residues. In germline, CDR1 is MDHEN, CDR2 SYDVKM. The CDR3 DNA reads TGTGCCAGCAGTTTCGGAGACGAGCAGTACGTC. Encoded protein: CASSFGDEQYV.

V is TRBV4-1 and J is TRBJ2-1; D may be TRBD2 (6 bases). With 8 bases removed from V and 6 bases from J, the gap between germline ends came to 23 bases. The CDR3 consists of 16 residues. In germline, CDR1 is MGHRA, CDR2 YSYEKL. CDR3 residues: CASSHRFRGNSNEQFF. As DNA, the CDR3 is TGCGCCAGCTCTCACAGGTTCCGGGGGAACTCCAATGAGCAGTTCTTC.

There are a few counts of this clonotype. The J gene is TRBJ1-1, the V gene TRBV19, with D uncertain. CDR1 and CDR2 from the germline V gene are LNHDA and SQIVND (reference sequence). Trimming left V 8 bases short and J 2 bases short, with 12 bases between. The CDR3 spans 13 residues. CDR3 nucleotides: TGTGCCAGTGCTAGGCCAGCCAACACTGAAGCTTTCTTT. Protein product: CASARPANTEAFF.

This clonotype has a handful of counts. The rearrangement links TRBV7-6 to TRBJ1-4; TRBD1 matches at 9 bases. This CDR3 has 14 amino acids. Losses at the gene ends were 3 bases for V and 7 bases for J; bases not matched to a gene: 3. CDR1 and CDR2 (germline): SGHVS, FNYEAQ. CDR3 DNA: TGTGCCAGCAGCTTCGGGACAGGGCGTGAAAAACTGTTTTTT. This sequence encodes CASSFGTGREKLFF. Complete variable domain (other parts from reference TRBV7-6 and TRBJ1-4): GAGVSQSPRYKVTKRGQDVALRCDPISGHVSLYWYRQALGQGPEFLTYFNYEAQQDKSGLPNDRFSAERPEGSISTLTIQRTEQRDSAMYRCASSFGTGREKLFFGSGTQLSVL.

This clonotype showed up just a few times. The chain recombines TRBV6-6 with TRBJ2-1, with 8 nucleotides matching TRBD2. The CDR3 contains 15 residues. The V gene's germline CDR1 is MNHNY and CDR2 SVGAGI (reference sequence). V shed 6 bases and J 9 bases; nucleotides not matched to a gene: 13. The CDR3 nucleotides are TGTGCCAGCAGCACCAACCCAGCGGGGGTCGCTGAGCAGTTCTTC. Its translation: CASSTNPAGVAEQFF.

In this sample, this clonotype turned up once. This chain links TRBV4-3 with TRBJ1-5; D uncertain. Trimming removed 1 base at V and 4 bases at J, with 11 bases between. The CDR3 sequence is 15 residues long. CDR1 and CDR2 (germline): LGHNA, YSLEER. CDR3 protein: CASSQGSTANQPQHF. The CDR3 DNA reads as TGCGCCAGCAGCCAAGGCTCGACGGCAAATCAGCCCCAGCATTTT.

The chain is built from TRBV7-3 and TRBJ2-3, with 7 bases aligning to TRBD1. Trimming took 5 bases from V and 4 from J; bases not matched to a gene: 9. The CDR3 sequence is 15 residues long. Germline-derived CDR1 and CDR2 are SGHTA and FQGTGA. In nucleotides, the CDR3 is TGTGCCAGCAGCCAAACGACAGGGCGGGCAGATACGCAGTATTTT. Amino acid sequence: CASSQTTGRADTQYF.

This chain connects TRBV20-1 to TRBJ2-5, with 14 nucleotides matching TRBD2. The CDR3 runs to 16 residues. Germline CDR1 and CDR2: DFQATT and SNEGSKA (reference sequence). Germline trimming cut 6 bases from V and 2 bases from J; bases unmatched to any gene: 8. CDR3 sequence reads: CSAQRLAGGRQETQYF. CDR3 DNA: TGCAGTGCCCAAAGACTAGCGGGGGGGAGGCAAGAGACCCAGTACTTC.

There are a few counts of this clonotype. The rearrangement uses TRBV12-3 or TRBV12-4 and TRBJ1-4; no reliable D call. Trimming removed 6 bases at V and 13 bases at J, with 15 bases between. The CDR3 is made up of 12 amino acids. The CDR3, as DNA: TGTGCCAGCAGCAAGAACCCCCGGGGACTGTTTTTT. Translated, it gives CASSKNPRGLFF.

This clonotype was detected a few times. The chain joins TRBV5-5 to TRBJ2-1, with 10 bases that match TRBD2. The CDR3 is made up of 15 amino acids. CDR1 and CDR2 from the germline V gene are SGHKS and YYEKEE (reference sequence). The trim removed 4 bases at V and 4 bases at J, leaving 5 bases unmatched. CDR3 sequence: CASSQLAGSYNEQFF. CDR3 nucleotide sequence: TGTGCCAGCAGCCAACTAGCGGGGTCTTACAATGAGCAGTTCTTC.

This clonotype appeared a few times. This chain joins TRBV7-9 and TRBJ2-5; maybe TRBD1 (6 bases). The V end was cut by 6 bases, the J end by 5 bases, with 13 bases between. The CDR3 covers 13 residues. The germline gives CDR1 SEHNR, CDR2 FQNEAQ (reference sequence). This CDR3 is CASSRDIGETQYF. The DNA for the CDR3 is TGTGCCAGCAGTCGGGACATTGGTGAGACCCAGTACTTC.

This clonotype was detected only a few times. Here the CDR3 reads CASSTSGGADNEQFF. The CDR3 DNA reads as TGTGCCAGCAGTACTTCAGGGGGCGCGGACAATGAGCAGTTCTTC. This sequence joins TRBV6-5 and TRBJ2-1; the match to TRBD1 covers 8 bases. V gave up 5 bases and J gave up 5 bases; unmatched junction bases: 8. Germline CDR1 and CDR2: MNHEY and SVGAGI. The CDR3 spans 15 residues.

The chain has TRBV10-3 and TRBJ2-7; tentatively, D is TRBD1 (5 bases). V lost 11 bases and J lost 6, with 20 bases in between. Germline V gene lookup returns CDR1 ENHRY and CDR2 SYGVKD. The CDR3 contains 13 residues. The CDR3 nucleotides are TGTGCCGCCCTAGGCGGCCTAGACAGCGAGCAGTACTTC. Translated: CAALGGLDSEQYF.